Following are 31 T cell receptor beta chains from one sample sequenced in a study of spatial heterogeneity in lung cancer. Using its own MiXCR run on the 5' RACE reads, TCRdb lists one record per CDR3 protein. The sample includes 35,000 to 45,000 distinct CDR3 sequences, approximately 24% of them seen just once. Sample time point: blood at routine non-recurrence follow-up after resection. Here the sequenced sample was PBMCs, taken at follow-up. These receptors were obtained from a female donor with early-stage non-small cell lung cancer.

This rearrangement joins TRBV29-1 to TRBJ1-1; D ambiguous. The CDR3 contains 12 residues. From germline, CDR1 is SQVTM and CDR2 ANQGSEA. The V gene lost 4 bases and the J gene lost 2 bases, with 8 bases spanning the gap. The CDR3, as DNA: TGCAGCGTTGGAGAGGTAAACACTGAAGCTTTCTTT. The encoded protein is CSVGEVNTEAFF. The full variable domain, in which reference TRBV29-1 and TRBJ1-1 provide the parts outside the CDR3, is SAVISQKPSRDICQRGTSLTIQCQVDSQVTMMFWYRQQPGQSLTLIATANQGSEATYESGFVIDKFPISRPNLTFSTLTVSNMSPEDSSIYLCSVGEVNTEAFFGQGTRLTVV.

The table lists this clonotype with a few counts. This chain's CDR3 is CASSDYPSGGRSSYNEQFF. CDR3 nucleotide sequence: TGTGCCAGCAGTGACTACCCATCGGGCGGGCGAAGCTCCTACAATGAGCAGTTCTTC. The genes are TRBV6-4 and TRBJ2-1; perhaps TRBD2 as D (5 bases). Per germline, CDR1 MRHNA and CDR2 SNTAGT. The CDR3 runs to 19 residues. The V end was cut by 1 base, the J end by 0 bases, with 19 bases between.

The gene calls are TRBV5-1 and TRBJ2-5; D not certain. The CDR3 length is 14 residues. The germline V and J ends were trimmed by 0 bases and 3 bases, with 9 bases remaining between them. Germline V CDR1 and CDR2: SGHRS, YFSETQ. CDR3 DNA sequence: TGCGCCAGCAGCTTGGAGAGCCGCGAAGAGACCCAGTACTTC. This translates into CASSLESREETQYF.

V gene TRBV5-1 combines with J gene TRBJ1-1; the match to TRBD1 covers 9 bases. CDR3 length equals 13 residues. CDR1 is SGHRS, CDR2 YFSETQ, per germline. V gave up 4 bases and J gave up 4 bases; unmatched junction bases: 2. The CDR3 protein is CASSGTGITEAFF. DNA of the CDR3: TGCGCCAGCAGCGGGACAGGGATCACTGAAGCTTTCTTT.

This clonotype appeared a few times. The gene calls are TRBV7-6 and TRBJ2-5, with TRBD2 matching 7 bases. Germline lookup yields CDR1 SGHVS and CDR2 FNYEAQ. The CDR3 contains 15 residues. The trim removed 2 bases at V and 2 bases at J, leaving 5 bases unmatched. CDR3 in DNA: TGTGCCAGCAGCTTAAGCCGGGGGGATCAAGAGACCCAGTACTTC. Its protein is CASSLSRGDQETQYF.

This clonotype was seen many times. The genes are TRBV29-1 and TRBJ1-2, with 7 bases that match TRBD1. J was trimmed by 4 bases and V by 3 bases; bases with no gene match: 8. Germline V gene data show CDR1 as SQVTM and CDR2 as ANQGSEA. The length of the CDR3 is 14 residues. This CDR3 reads CSVDQGDNFYGYTF. The CDR3, as DNA: TGCAGCGTTGACCAGGGGGACAATTTCTATGGCTACACCTTC.

The V call is TRBV9, the J call TRBJ2-5; 7 bases agree with TRBD2. After removal of 3 bases from V and 4 bases from J, the junction contained 9 bases not matched to a gene. Germline-derived CDR1 and CDR2 are SGDLS and YYNGEE. This CDR3 contains 15 residues. In DNA form, the CDR3 reads TGTGCCAGCAGCGGCGGGACTACAGTTATAGAGACCCAGTACTTC. This codes for CASSGGTTVIETQYF.

Comments on this clonotype: This sequence may be a read error, since a much larger clone differs from it by one base. The rearrangement uses TRBV2 and TRBJ2-5; D is perhaps TRBD2 (5 bases). Germline V gene lookup returns CDR1 SNHLY and CDR2 FYNNEI. The CDR3 totals 11 residues. The CDR3 DNA sequence: TGTGTCACGGGAATCCAAGAGACCCAGTACTTC. Protein sequence: CVTGIQETQYF.

The chain employs TRBV4-1 and TRBJ2-3; maybe TRBD2 (5 bases). Trimming removed 4 bases from V and 0 bases from J, with 14 bases in between. The germline CDR1 and CDR2 sequences are MGHRA and YSYEKL. The CDR3 has 16 amino acids. The CDR3 nucleotides are TGCGCCAGCAGCCGGATCTGGGCTAGCAGCACAGATACGCAGTATTTT. It translates to CASSRIWASSTDTQYF.

This clonotype was seen repeatedly, ten times or more. The chain is built from TRBV2 and TRBJ2-1; 8 nucleotides match TRBD1. CDR1 and CDR2 from the germline V gene are SNHLY and FYNNEI. The CDR3 totals 12 residues. J lost 11 bases, V lost 3 bases, and 3 bases had no gene match. This CDR3 is CASSEDREKQFF. CDR3 nucleotides: TGTGCCAGCAGTGAGGACAGGGAAAAGCAGTTCTTC.

This clonotype was found a few times. The chain combines TRBV6-6 with TRBJ2-1; TRBD2 is a possible D gene (6 bases). The CDR3 sequence is 16 residues long. Between the trimmed V and J ends, which lost 5 bases and 5 bases, there was a span of 19 bases. The germline V gene has CDR1 MNHNY and CDR2 SVGAGI (reference sequence). In DNA, the CDR3 is TGTGCCAGCAGTGACAAGTGGGGTAGCGGTAACAATGAGCAGTTCTTC. As protein: CASSDKWGSGNNEQFF.

This clonotype has just a few counts. V usage is TRBV19 and J usage is TRBJ2-2; 10 bases agree with TRBD1. This CDR3 is 14 amino acids long. V was clipped by 7 bases and J by 5 bases; unmatched bases: 4. The germline gives CDR1 LNHDA, CDR2 SQIVND (reference sequence). CDR3 in amino acids: CASTGTGETGELFF. The CDR3 region has the DNA TGTGCCAGTACGGGGACAGGGGAGACCGGGGAGCTGTTTTTT.

This clonotype was seen ten or more times. The gene calls are TRBV24-1 and TRBJ2-1, with 7 bases fitting TRBD1. The CDR3 is made up of 16 amino acids. Germline CDR1 and CDR2: KGHDR and SFDVKD. V shed 0 bases, J shed 7 bases, and the junction held 8 bases outside the gene matches. The CDR3 DNA sequence: TGTGCCACCAGTGATTTGGGACAGGCGTTTGTGAATGAGCAGTTCTTC. As protein: CATSDLGQAFVNEQFF.

As to this clonotype: Compared with germline, one end of the junction differs, possibly owing to a read error. This chain joins TRBV5-1 and TRBJ2-5; 12 bases agree with TRBD2. Per the germline V gene, CDR1 is SGHRS and CDR2 is YFSETQ. This CDR3 has 18 residues. CDR3 protein: CASSLGTSGGTYQKTQYF. The CDR3 DNA sequence: TGCGCCAGCAGCTTGGGCACTAGCGGGGGGACGTACCAAAAGACCCAGTACTTC.

The sample holds many counts of this clonotype. The chain couples TRBV3-1 to TRBJ2-7, with D tentatively TRBD1 or TRBD2 (5 bases each). This CDR3 is 14 amino acids long. Per the germline V gene, CDR1 is LGHDT and CDR2 is YNNKEL (reference sequence). V shed 2 bases and J shed 3 bases, with 11 bases lying between them. The CDR3 DNA is TGTGCCAGCAGCCAAACGGGACCCCGCTACGAGCAGTACTTC. Translation: CASSQTGPRYEQYF.

This clonotype has a single count. V is TRBV20-1 and J is TRBJ2-3; 7 bases fit TRBD2. CDR3 length: 15 residues. V gave up 6 bases and J gave up 7 bases; unmatched junction bases: 16. Germline CDR1 is DFQATT and CDR2 is SNEGSKA (reference sequence). The CDR3 region is CSAPIFGGSIYTQYF. CDR3 bases: TGCAGTGCCCCAATTTTTGGCGGGAGTATCTATACGCAGTATTTT.

J is TRBJ2-7 and V is TRBV9, with D perhaps being TRBD1 or TRBD2 (7 bases each). There are 15 residues in the CDR3. The germline V and J ends were trimmed by 5 bases and 3 bases, with 18 bases remaining between them. Per germline, CDR1 SGDLS and CDR2 YYNGEE. CDR3 amino acids: CASSEGGGRGYEQYF. The CDR3 DNA sequence: TGTGCCAGCAGTGAAGGGGGCGGGAGAGGCTACGAGCAGTACTTC.

The chain employs TRBV6-5 and TRBJ1-1; the D is unclear. The V gene lost 6 bases and the J gene lost 4 bases, with 9 bases spanning the gap. The CDR3 is made up of 12 amino acids. CDR1 MNHEY and CDR2 SVGAGI come from the germline V gene. CDR3 residues: CASRRGFTEAFF. The CDR3 DNA reads as TGTGCCAGCAGGCGCGGCTTCACTGAAGCTTTCTTT.

This clonotype was seen ten or more times. This rearrangement joins TRBV6-5 to TRBJ1-2, with TRBD1 as a possible D gene (5 bases). Trimming removed 1 base from V and 5 bases from J, with 14 bases in between. Looked up from germline, CDR1 is MNHEY and CDR2 is SVGAGI. The CDR3 is 15 amino acids. CDR3 protein: CASSYYAGSGYGYTF. The DNA for the CDR3 is TGTGCCAGCAGTTACTATGCAGGGTCAGGTTATGGCTACACCTTC.

The chain joins TRBV10-1 to TRBJ2-5, with D possibly TRBD1 on 6 matching bases. CDR3 length: 13 amino acids. Per the germline V gene, CDR1 is WNHNN and CDR2 is SYGVQD (reference sequence). With 4 bases removed from V and 2 bases from J, the gap between germline ends came to 8 bases. The CDR3 DNA sequence: TGCGCCAGCAGTGTGACAGGTCAAGAGACCCAGTACTTC. Translating gives CASSVTGQETQYF.

This clonotype was recorded a few times. This chain links TRBV4-2 with TRBJ1-6; D not certain. V lost 4 bases, J lost 10 bases, and 17 bases lay in between. This CDR3 spans 15 amino acids. CDR1 LGHNA and CDR2 YNFKEQ come from the germline V gene. In DNA form, the CDR3 reads TGTGCCAGCAGCCGCGCCCAGGACGGACGATCACCCCTCCACTTT. This encodes CASSRAQDGRSPLHF.

This clonotype was detected a few times. The chain couples TRBV19 to TRBJ2-7, with TRBD2 matching over 14 bases. Germline V lookup: CDR1 LNHDA, CDR2 SQIVND (reference sequence). The trim removed 5 bases at V and 2 bases at J, leaving 8 bases unmatched. The CDR3 is made up of 17 amino acids. The CDR3 DNA is TGTGCCAGTAGTGTAGGACTAGCGGGAGGTCGTGCCTACGAGCAGTACTTC. Its protein product is CASSVGLAGGRAYEQYF.

Comment on this clonotype: Its ends do not fully match the called genes, so a read error is possible. CDR3 residues: CASSSGPRADFQF. The CDR3, as DNA: TGTGCCAGCAGCTCCGGACCGAGGGCCGACTTTCAATTC. The V call is TRBV11-2, the J call TRBJ2-7; possible D gene TRBD2, 5 bases. The CDR3 contains 13 residues. Germline-derived CDR1 and CDR2 are SGHAT and FQNNGV.

This clonotype has a count of ten or more. The V and J genes are TRBV28 and TRBJ2-5; no definite D call. Germline V lookup: CDR1 MDHEN, CDR2 SYDVKM. CDR3 length: 13 residues. V was shortened by 3 bases and J by 4 bases, with 9 bases between the two germline ends. The CDR3 spells CASSFRRSETQYF. Written as DNA, the CDR3 is TGTGCCAGCAGTTTTAGAAGGTCAGAGACCCAGTACTTC.

Only a few counts were recorded for this clonotype. The genes are TRBV28 and TRBJ2-7, with 10 positions matching TRBD2. This CDR3 is built from 15 residues. Trimming removed 6 bases from V and 1 base from J; junction bases left unmatched: 6. CDR1 MDHEN and CDR2 SYDVKM come from the germline V gene. The CDR3 spells CASRPLAGASYEQYF. The CDR3 DNA reads TGTGCCAGCAGGCCTCTAGCGGGAGCATCCTACGAGCAGTACTTC.

With respect to this clonotype: A read error is likely, as this CDR3 ends without the conserved phenylalanine or tryptophan. The V gene is TRBV10-3, the J gene TRBJ1-3; D may be TRBD1 (5 bases). CDR3 length: 13 residues. Trimming took 0 bases from V and 8 from J, leaving 8 bases between them. The V gene's germline CDR1 is ENHRY and CDR2 SYGVKD. The CDR3 nucleotides read TGTGCCATCAGTGAGTCGACGGGGGACACCATATATCTT. Protein product: CAISESTGDTIYL.

This clonotype was observed a few times. V gene TRBV2 combines with J gene TRBJ2-3; the D gene is possibly TRBD1 (6 bases). The V gene lost 7 bases and the J gene lost 3 bases, with 14 bases spanning the gap. This CDR3 contains 14 residues. CDR1 SNHLY and CDR2 FYNNEI come from the germline V gene. The CDR3 spells CASTSDRTTDTQYF. The CDR3 nucleotides are TGTGCCAGCACCTCGGACAGAACTACAGATACGCAGTATTTT.

This clonotype was counted only a few times. V is TRBV7-2 and J is TRBJ2-3, with TRBD2 matching 8 bases. V lost 2 bases, J lost 5 bases, and 6 bases stayed unmatched. The CDR3 covers 15 residues. The germline CDR1 and CDR2 sequences are SGHTA and FQGNSA. Here the CDR3 reads CASSLSSGMIDTQYF. CDR3 sequence (DNA): TGTGCCAGCAGCTTAAGTAGCGGGATGATAGATACGCAGTATTTT.

In this sample, this clonotype turned up a few times. The gene calls are TRBV6-1 and TRBJ1-1, with D maybe TRBD1 (6 bases). The CDR3 loop spans 15 amino acids. V was clipped by 7 bases and J by 1 base, with 16 bases between them. Germline assignment: CDR1 MNHNS and CDR2 SASEGT. CDR3 protein: CASTGLGGRNTEAFF. In DNA, the CDR3 is TGTGCCAGCACCGGGTTGGGGGGGCGGAACACTGAAGCTTTCTTT.

This clonotype was counted between two and nine times. The chain recombines TRBV6-6 with TRBJ2-1, with no clear D. The germline V and J ends were trimmed by 0 bases and 4 bases, with 25 bases remaining between them. The CDR3 sequence is 20 residues long. In germline, CDR1 is MNHNY, CDR2 SVGAGI (reference sequence). CDR3 nucleotides: TGTGCCAGCAGTTACTCTCGGCCGGGCACAGACCATAAGTTATACAATGAGCAGTTCTTC. It translates to CASSYSRPGTDHKLYNEQFF.

Details on this clonotype: The junction differs from germline at one of its ends, possibly a read error. This sequence joins TRBV19 and TRBJ2-7; D is uncertain. The CDR3 runs to 14 residues. The germline V gene encodes CDR1 LNHDA and CDR2 SQIVND (reference sequence). The CDR3 is CTSSSGPATYEQYF. In DNA, the CDR3 is TGTACCAGTAGTTCCGGACCCGCAACCTACGAGCAGTACTTC.